This T cell receptor beta chain was found in a study of T cell changes during pregnancy in multiple sclerosis. Sequencing used immunoSEQ multiplex PCR; TCRdb keeps in-frame clones, though not all of them. This table holds 60,000 to 75,000 clones, roughly 92% found once. The source of this sequence is a female donor with multiple sclerosis, enrolled in a pregnancy study. Sequences were derived from peripheral blood, sampled in the second trimester of pregnancy.

CDR3 in amino acids: CASSLWFCDSLQVDAEAFF. CDR3 nucleotides: TGTGCCAGCAGCTTATGGTTTTGCGATTCGTTACAGGTTGATGCTGAAGCTTTCTTT. The chain links TRBV7-4 to TRBJ1-1; tentatively, D is TRBD1 (5 bases). V dropped 2 bases and J dropped 6 bases, with 28 bases sitting between them. This CDR3 spans 19 amino acids. The germline gives CDR1 SGHVT, CDR2 SQSDAQ.